This T cell receptor beta chain comes out of a study of blood T cell repertoires in COVID-19. About the research overall: From the United States, Italy and Spain came samples of acute and convalescent COVID-19.

Cohort placement rested on clinical history that participants reported themselves. Cohort 3 recovery required two negative PCRs, clearance, or symptom resolution. In the original processing: Scientists estimated how many nucleated cells there were by amplifying reference gene primers. TCRdb's table, derived via immunoSEQ multiplex PCR, lists solely in-frame clones and lacks some. V, J and clone size reflect that table, while D and trimming were determined from the DNA. The sample includes approximately 250,000 clones, about 80% of them seen just once. CDR1 and CDR2 from the germline V gene are SNHLY and FYNNEI. The V end lost 1 base, the J end lost 2 bases, and 14 bases lay between the germline ends. The CDR3 contains 16 residues.

Sample: PBMCs or T cells enriched from blood (not recorded which). This rearrangement joins TRBV2 to TRBJ2-5; D is perhaps TRBD2 (6 bases). This TCR came from a man aged 40-49 years who had recovered from COVID-19. In DNA form, the CDR3 reads TGTGCCAGCAGTGAAGGCCTAGCGAGGTATCAAGAGACCCAGTACTTC. This codes for CASSEGLARYQETQYF. Complete variable domain (other parts from reference TRBV2 and TRBJ2-5): EPEVTQTPSHQVTQMGQEVILRCVPISNHLYFYWYRQILGQKVEFLVSFYNNEISEKSEIFDDQFSVERPDGSNFTLKIRSTKLEDSAMYFCASSEGLARYQETQYFGPGTRLLVL.